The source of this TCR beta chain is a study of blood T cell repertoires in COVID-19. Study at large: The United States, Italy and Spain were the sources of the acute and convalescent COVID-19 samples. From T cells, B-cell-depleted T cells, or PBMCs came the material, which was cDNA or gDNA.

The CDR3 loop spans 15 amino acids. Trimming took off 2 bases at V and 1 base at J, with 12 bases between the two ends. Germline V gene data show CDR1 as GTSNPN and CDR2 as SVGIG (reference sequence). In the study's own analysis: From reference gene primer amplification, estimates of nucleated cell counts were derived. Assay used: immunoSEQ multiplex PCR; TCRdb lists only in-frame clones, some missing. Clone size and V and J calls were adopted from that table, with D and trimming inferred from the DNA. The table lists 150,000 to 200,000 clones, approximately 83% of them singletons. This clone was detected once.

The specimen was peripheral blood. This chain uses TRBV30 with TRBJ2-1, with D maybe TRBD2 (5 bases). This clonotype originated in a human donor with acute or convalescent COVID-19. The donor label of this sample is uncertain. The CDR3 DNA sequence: TGTGCCTGGAGTACCGGGTCGGGGTCCTACAATGAGCAGTTCTTC. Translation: CAWSTGSGSYNEQFF.